This T cell receptor beta chain is from a study of shared clonotypes between healthy human individuals. Study-wide context: CD4 naive and memory got three plates each, CD8 naive two, CD8 memory one. Study-wide points: Naive CD4 clonotypes overlapped across a handful of donors at about 5.3%. Naive subsets tended to show greater estimated richness than memory subsets.

The assay was immunoSEQ multiplex PCR, and TCRdb's table has in-frame clones only and misses some. The sample includes roughly 1,100,000 clones, around 76% seen only once; the top ten take approximately 1.3%. CDR3 length: 16 residues. The germline V gene has CDR1 KGHSH and CDR2 LQKENI. V shed 0 bases and J shed 0 bases, with 6 bases lying between them. With respect to this clone: Its antigen is as yet unknown.

Specimen: memory CD4+ T cells sorted from blood. Subset described: CD45RA-negative fraction. This chain links TRBV18 with TRBJ2-6; no reliable D call. The origin of this receptor is a man younger than 35 in good health. CDR3 region: CASSPPPNSGANVLTF. In DNA form, the CDR3 reads TGTGCCAGCTCACCACCGCCGAACTCTGGGGCCAACGTCCTGACTTTC. Full variable domain (rest looked up from reference TRBV18 and TRBJ2-6): NAGVMQNPRHLVRRRGQEARLRCSPMKGHSHVYWYRQLPEEGLKFMVYLQKENIIDESGMPKERFSAEFPKEGPSILRIQQVVRGDSAAYFCASSPPPNSGANVLTFGAGSRLTVL.